These 30 T cell receptor beta chains were all obtained from the same sample, sequenced in a study of response to subunit inactivated influenza vaccine. TCRdb reprocessed the RT-PCR reads with MiXCR, giving one entry per CDR3 protein. The sample has fewer than 400,000 distinct CDR3 sequences, around a fifth seen once. Sequencing used PBMCs from blood, obtained approximately 20 months after vaccination. The receptors here all came from a man between 50 and 75 years old who received an inactivated influenza vaccine.

The chain carries TRBV4-2 and TRBJ1-1; D uncertain. CDR3 size: 14 residues. In germline, CDR1 is LGHNA, CDR2 YNFKEQ. The V end was cut by 1 base, the J end by 9 bases, with 15 bases between. In DNA form, the CDR3 reads TGTGCCAGCAGCCAAGTAGGTTCGGAAGTTAAAGCTTTCTTT. Protein product: CASSQVGSEVKAFF.

This clonotype was observed a few times. The rearrangement joins TRBV2 to TRBJ2-7, with D uncertain. The V end was cut by 7 bases, the J end by 3 bases, with 7 bases between. Germline CDR1 is SNHLY and CDR2 is FYNNEI. This CDR3 spans 11 amino acids. The DNA for the CDR3 is TGTGCCAGCAATATCGACTACGAGCAGTACTTC. Amino acids: CASNIDYEQYF.

This clonotype was counted between two and nine times. The chain has TRBV6-1 and TRBJ1-2; TRBD1 agrees at 12 bases. The germline V gene encodes CDR1 MNHNS and CDR2 SASEGT. The CDR3 contains 16 residues. The V gene end was trimmed by 6 bases and the J gene end by 6 bases; junction bases not matched to a gene: 11. CDR3 sequence reads: CASRPTRDRGRNGYTF. The DNA for the CDR3 is TGTGCCAGCAGACCAACACGGGACAGGGGGCGAAATGGCTACACCTTC.

The chain recombines TRBV20-1 with TRBJ1-6; no definite D call. CDR3 size: 15 residues. Germline V CDR1 and CDR2: DFQATT, SNEGSKA (reference sequence). The V end lost 0 bases, the J end lost 7 bases, and 13 bases lay between the germline ends. CDR3 protein: CSARDRPPPNSPLHF. The CDR3 bases are TGCAGTGCTAGAGATCGACCTCCCCCCAATTCACCCCTCCACTTT.

A few counts support this clonotype. The genes are TRBV20-1 and TRBJ2-1; 8 nucleotides line up with TRBD2. The CDR3 contains 15 residues. Per germline, CDR1 DFQATT and CDR2 SNEGSKA (reference sequence). V shed 0 bases, J shed 6 bases, and the junction held 7 bases outside the gene matches. The CDR3 DNA reads TGCAGTGCTAGAGATATACGGGAGGGCCGCAATGAGCAGTTCTTC. This translates into CSARDIREGRNEQFF.

This clonotype was detected ten times or more. The chain employs TRBV1 and TRBJ1-3. TRBV1 is an annotated pseudogene. The CDR3 runs to 13 residues. The CDR3 protein is CTSSQPGRNTIYF. The CDR3 coding sequence is TGCACCAGCAGCCAACCTGGAAGAAACACCATATATTTT.

The table lists this clonotype with a count of one. The chain joins TRBV7-9 to TRBJ2-5; D may be TRBD2 (6 bases). This CDR3 is 12 amino acids long. CDR1 and CDR2 (germline): SEHNR, FQNEAQ (reference sequence). V was trimmed by 6 bases and J by 7 bases, leaving 12 bases between them. The CDR3 loop is CASSFRERTQYF. Here the CDR3 DNA reads TGTGCCAGCAGTTTTCGGGAGAGGACCCAGTACTTC. Filled out from reference TRBV7-9 and TRBJ2-5, the complete variable domain reads DTGVSQNPRHKITKRGQNVTFRCDPISEHNRLYWYRQTLGQGPEFLTYFQNEAQLEKSRLLSDRFSAERPKGSFSTLEIQRTEQGDSAMYLCASSFRERTQYFGPGTRLLVL.

This clonotype showed up many times. This chain links TRBV3-1 with TRBJ1-1, with a tentative D call TRBD1 (6 bases). The germline V and J ends were trimmed by 6 bases and 1 base, with 12 bases remaining between them. The CDR3 totals 14 residues. CDR1 is LGHDT and CDR2 is YNNKEL in the germline V gene (reference sequence). CDR3 nucleotide sequence: TGTGCCAGCAGTTTTTTACAGGGGAACACTGAAGCTTTCTTT. The encoded protein is CASSFLQGNTEAFF.

This clonotype was picked up a small number of times. The V gene is TRBV20-1, the J gene TRBJ2-1; no clear D. CDR1 is DFQATT, CDR2 SNEGSKA, per germline (reference sequence). Deletions cut 0 bases from V and 7 bases from J, with 10 bases between. The CDR3 length is 13 residues. CDR3 coding DNA: TGCAGTGCTAGAGATCAGTATAAGAATGAGCAGTTCTTC. Translation: CSARDQYKNEQFF.

This chain uses TRBV4-2 with TRBJ2-3, with D unresolved. Trimming shortened V by 0 bases and J by 6 bases, and 10 bases separated the two germline ends. The CDR3 sequence is 14 residues long. Germline V CDR1 and CDR2: LGHNA, YNFKEQ. In nucleotides, the CDR3 is TGTGCCAGCAGCCAAGATCCCAGCTCCGATACGCAGTATTTT. This codes for CASSQDPSSDTQYF.

The chain is built from TRBV29-1 and TRBJ2-7, with 9 bases aligning to TRBD1. Germline V gene data show CDR1 as SQVTM and CDR2 as ANQGSEA. Losses at the gene ends were 6 bases for V and 5 bases for J; bases not matched to a gene: 5. This CDR3 has 12 residues. CDR3 nucleotide sequence: TGCAGCGTATCGGACAGGGGCAACGAGCAGTACTTC. This translates into CSVSDRGNEQYF.

Concerning this clonotype: Relative to the germline gene, one junction end is altered; a read error may explain this. V usage is TRBV12-3 or TRBV12-4 and J usage is TRBJ1-2; the D gene is possibly TRBD1 (5 bases). The CDR3 length is 13 residues. CDR3 amino acids: CASSFRGYYDYTF. In DNA form, the CDR3 reads TGTGCCAGCAGTTTCCGGGGCTACTATGACTACACCTTC.

The rearrangement uses TRBV14 and TRBJ1-6, with D perhaps matching TRBD1 (5 bases). V gave up 0 bases and J gave up 7 bases, with 7 bases separating them. This CDR3 contains 14 residues. CDR1 and CDR2 (germline): SGHDN, FVKESK. CDR3: CASSQETDNSPLHF. CDR3 bases: TGTGCCAGCAGCCAAGAGACAGACAATTCACCCCTCCACTTT.

The V gene is TRBV20-1, the J gene TRBJ2-7; 11 positions agree with TRBD2. The germline CDR1 and CDR2 sequences are DFQATT and SNEGSKA (reference sequence). With 0 bases clipped from V and 3 bases from J, the junction kept 10 bases outside the gene matches. This CDR3 comprises 17 residues. Here the CDR3 reads CSARDRRLAGKHYEQYF. CDR3 sequence (DNA): TGCAGTGCTAGAGATCGGCGACTAGCGGGGAAACACTACGAGCAGTACTTC.

The CDR3 loop is CSVEDTLESEQYF. DNA of the CDR3: TGCAGCGTTGAAGATACATTGGAAAGCGAGCAGTACTTC. This chain connects TRBV29-1 to TRBJ2-7, with D unclear. Between the trimmed V and J ends, which lost 0 bases and 6 bases, there was a span of 12 bases. Germline-derived CDR1 and CDR2 are SQVTM and ANQGSEA. The CDR3 runs to 13 residues.

The chain couples TRBV6-1 to TRBJ1-1, with D possibly being TRBD1 (5 bases). The V gene lost 6 bases and the J gene lost 0 bases, with 11 bases spanning the gap. The CDR3 loop spans 14 amino acids. Germline values: CDR1 MNHNS, CDR2 SASEGT. CDR3 sequence (DNA): TGTGCCAGCAGAAGACAGCCGATGAACACTGAAGCTTTCTTT. Its protein product is CASRRQPMNTEAFF.

CDR3 in amino acids: CASSAGGEETQYF. CDR3 nucleotides: TGTGCCAGCAGCGCCGGGGGAGAAGAGACCCAGTACTTC. The chain joins TRBV7-3 to TRBJ2-5, with D perhaps TRBD2 (6 bases). The CDR3 has 13 amino acids. Trimming removed 5 bases from V and 3 bases from J, with 10 bases in between. The germline gives CDR1 SGHTA, CDR2 FQGTGA.

The chain joins TRBV14 to TRBJ1-1; 9 nucleotides match TRBD1. With V trimmed by 4 bases and J by 5 bases, 5 bases remained unmatched. CDR3 length: 14 amino acids. Looked up from germline, CDR1 is SGHDN and CDR2 is FVKESK. The CDR3 protein is CASSLTGTGTEAFF. The CDR3 region has the DNA TGTGCCAGCAGCCTGACCGGGACAGGGACTGAAGCTTTCTTT.

This clonotype has just a few counts. The genes are TRBV20-1 and TRBJ2-3; 15 nucleotides line up with TRBD2. The CDR3 consists of 17 residues. Trimming removed 1 base from V and 3 bases from J; junction bases left unmatched: 5. The V gene's germline CDR1 is DFQATT and CDR2 SNEGSKA (reference sequence). CDR3 sequence (DNA): TGCAGTGCTAGAGCCGGGACTAGCGGGAGGATAACAGATACGCAGTATTTT. The encoded protein is CSARAGTSGRITDTQYF.

This clonotype occurred a few times. This chain joins TRBV4-3 and TRBJ2-1; 12 nucleotides match TRBD2. V lost 4 bases to trimming and J lost 4 bases; unmatched junction nucleotides: 5. The CDR3 runs to 16 residues. Germline CDR1 is LGHNA and CDR2 is YSLEER. The CDR3 protein is CASSPSLAGGYNEQFF. The CDR3 DNA is TGCGCCAGCAGCCCGTCACTAGCGGGGGGTTACAATGAGCAGTTCTTC.

V and J are TRBV28 and TRBJ2-7; 8 nucleotides align to TRBD2. Unmatched junction bases numbered 8, after V lost 1 base and J lost 0 bases. CDR1 is MDHEN, CDR2 SYDVKM, per germline. This CDR3 has 17 residues. The CDR3 bases are TGTGCCAGCAGTTTATTAACTCTAGCGGGTTTCTCCTACGAGCAGTACTTC. This sequence encodes CASSLLTLAGFSYEQYF.

The rearrangement joins TRBV18 to TRBJ1-1; D gene uncertain. The germline V gene encodes CDR1 KGHSH and CDR2 LQKENI. V lost 3 bases, J lost 2 bases, and 19 bases lay in between. This CDR3 comprises 17 residues. The CDR3 sequence: CASSPRPGLAINTEAFF. The DNA of the CDR3 is TGTGCCAGCTCACCCCGTCCCGGGTTGGCGATTAACACTGAAGCTTTCTTT.

The chain links TRBV3-1 to TRBJ2-3, with TRBD1 as a possible D gene (5 bases). The germline V gene has CDR1 LGHDT and CDR2 YNNKEL (reference sequence). Trimming left V 3 bases short and J 0 bases short, with 13 bases between. The CDR3 consists of 16 residues. In DNA, the CDR3 is TGTGCCAGCAGCCATTCCCTAAGGGGAAGCACAGATACGCAGTATTTT. Translating gives CASSHSLRGSTDTQYF.

The V call is TRBV7-9, the J call TRBJ1-1; D perhaps matches TRBD1 (5 bases). Germline V CDR1 and CDR2: SEHNR, FQNEAQ (reference sequence). The CDR3 is 15 amino acids. V shed 2 bases and J shed 0 bases, with 10 bases lying between them. The CDR3 DNA follows: TGTGCCAGCAGCTTATTTGTAGGGGTGAACACTGAAGCTTTCTTT. Translating it yields CASSLFVGVNTEAFF.

This clonotype has only a few counts. The V and J genes are TRBV20-1 and TRBJ2-1; maybe TRBD2 (7 bases). The CDR3 has 13 amino acids. CDR1 is DFQATT, CDR2 SNEGSKA, per germline (reference sequence). Trimming left V 3 bases short and J 5 bases short, with 11 bases between. This CDR3 is CSASGGLNNEQFF. Here the CDR3 DNA reads TGCAGTGCTAGCGGGGGGCTTAACAATGAGCAGTTCTTC.

The CDR3 region is CASKARPIGYTF. Written as DNA, the CDR3 is TGTGCCAGCAAGGCGCGCCCCATCGGCTACACCTTC. This chain connects TRBV12-3 or TRBV12-4 to TRBJ1-2; D unclear. The CDR3 spans 12 residues. V lost 7 bases and J 8 bases, leaving 14 bases between the germline ends.

This clonotype was counted only a few times. The chain uses TRBV28 and TRBJ2-3, with 11 positions matching TRBD2. CDR1 is MDHEN, CDR2 SYDVKM, per germline. The CDR3 is made up of 18 amino acids. With 5 bases clipped from V and 2 bases from J, the junction kept 12 bases outside the gene matches. CDR3 in amino acids: CASSLGLAGSGTTDTQYF. The CDR3 DNA reads TGTGCCAGCAGTCTCGGACTAGCGGGCTCAGGAACCACAGATACGCAGTATTTT. Using reference TRBV28 and TRBJ2-3 for the parts outside the CDR3, the full variable domain is DVKVTQSSRYLVKRTGEKVFLECVQDMDHENMFWYRQDPGLGLRLIYFSYDVKMKEKGDIPEGYSVSREKKERFSLILESASTNQTSMYLCASSLGLAGSGTTDTQYFGPGTRLTVL.

V gene TRBV5-1 combines with J gene TRBJ2-1; TRBD2 might be the D (5 bases). The CDR3 totals 16 residues. The germline CDR1 and CDR2 sequences are SGHRS and YFSETQ. Trimming pared 4 bases from V and 3 bases from J, leaving 17 bases between. CDR3 in DNA: TGCGCCAGCAGCCCATCAATAGCGACAATCTACAATGAGCAGTTCTTC. Its translation is CASSPSIATIYNEQFF.

This chain connects TRBV12-3 or TRBV12-4 to TRBJ2-3, with D perhaps given as TRBD1 or TRBD2 (5 bases each). V was trimmed by 5 bases and J by 0 bases, leaving 15 bases between them. This CDR3 has 16 amino acids. The CDR3 is CASSPDRSGSTDTQYF. The CDR3 coding sequence is TGTGCCAGCAGTCCCGACAGAAGCGGTAGCACAGATACGCAGTATTTT.

V gene TRBV4-1 combines with J gene TRBJ2-2; D is undetermined. CDR1 is MGHRA, CDR2 YSYEKL, per germline. V was clipped by 5 bases and J by 6 bases, with 7 bases between them. This CDR3 is 12 amino acids long. The CDR3 sequence is CASSNSPGELFF. The CDR3 DNA follows: TGCGCCAGCAGCAACTCCCCCGGGGAGCTGTTTTTT.